This T cell receptor (beta chain) was identified in a study of blood T cell repertoires in COVID-19. Study context: Sample material is recorded as cDNA or gDNA derived from T cells, B-cell-depleted T cells, or PBMCs.

Profiled with immunoSEQ multiplex PCR; TCRdb holds only in-frame clones, not every one. The data contain approximately 450,000 clones, about 89% of them singletons. V was pared by 4 bases and J by 6 bases, with 4 bases of the junction left unmatched. This CDR3 comprises 14 residues. CDR1 is SGHRS, CDR2 YFSETQ, per germline. This clone was counted once. This TCR came from a woman aged 30 to 39 with acute or convalescent COVID-19. Input material: peripheral blood. The V call is TRBV5-1, the J call TRBJ1-6, with 7 bases aligning to TRBD1. The chain's CDR3 is CASSDRDFNSPLHF. The CDR3 coding sequence is TGCGCCAGCAGCGACAGGGACTTTAATTCACCCCTCCACTTT.